One and the same sample provided the 28 T cell receptor beta chains below, sequenced in a study of blood T cell repertoires in COVID-19 (dated by TCRdb to the early 2020s). Library preparation employed the immunoSEQ multiplex PCR assay. Entries here come from immuneACCESS through TCRdb and include only in-frame sequences with V and J called. Some clones fail to appear in such tables; in the studies checked, an unresolved V gene covers under half of the shortfall, and the cause of the remainder is unknown. The sample table lists over 200,000 clones, nearly 90% of them with a count of one. The biggest ten clones account for roughly 16% of the sample. Sequences were obtained from PBMCs or T cells enriched from blood (not recorded which). The receptor source for this set is a man aged 25 to 40 who had been exposed to COVID-19.

The chain couples TRBV3-1 (or the pseudogene TRBV3-2) to TRBJ2-5; 9 positions match TRBD2. V lost 3 bases to trimming and J lost 4 bases; unmatched junction nucleotides: 6. This CDR3 has 15 amino acids. The V gene's germline CDR1 is LGHDT and CDR2 YNNKEL (reference sequence). CDR3 in amino acids: CASSQAGGGGETQYF. DNA for the CDR3: TGTGCCAGCAGCCAGGCGGGGGGGGGCGGAGAGACCCAGTACTTC.

The chain uses TRBV5-5 and TRBJ2-3; D gene uncertain. This CDR3 is built from 11 residues. Germline CDR1 SGHKS, CDR2 YYEKEE (reference sequence). The V end was cut by 4 bases, the J end by 5 bases, with 5 bases between. CDR3 DNA sequence: TGTGCCAGCAGCCCAGGAGATACGCAGTATTTT. Protein: CASSPGDTQYF. Variable domain in full (rest from reference TRBV5-5 and TRBJ2-3): DAGVTQSPTHLIKTRGQQVTLRCSPISGHKSVSWYQQVLGQGPQFIFQYYEKEERGRGNFPDRFSARQFPNYSSELNVNALLLGDSALYLCASSPGDTQYFGPGTRLTVL.

The chain combines TRBV18 with TRBJ2-1, with D possibly matching TRBD1 (5 bases). CDR3 length equals 15 residues. Looked up from germline, CDR1 is KGHSH and CDR2 is LQKENI. Trimming took 3 bases from V and 8 from J, leaving 17 bases between them. The CDR3 spells CASSPSGAVFDEQFF. In DNA form, the CDR3 reads TGTGCCAGCTCACCCAGTGGGGCGGTTTTCGATGAGCAGTTCTTC.

The chain has TRBV19 and TRBJ1-2; no firm D call. With 5 bases removed from V and 2 bases from J, the gap between germline ends came to 12 bases. Germline CDR1 LNHDA, CDR2 SQIVND (reference sequence). This CDR3 is 14 amino acids long. The CDR3 nucleotides read TGTGCCAGTAGTGTGGAGGGTTTAAACTATGGCTACACCTTC. Encoded protein: CASSVEGLNYGYTF. The full variable domain, with the rest looked up from reference TRBV19 and TRBJ1-2, is DGGITQSPKYLFRKEGQNVTLSCEQNLNHDAMYWYRQDPGQGLRLIYYSQIVNDFQKGDIAEGYSVSREKKESFPLTVTSAQKNPTAFYLCASSVEGLNYGYTFGSGTRLTVV.

The rearrangement joins TRBV3-1 (or the pseudogene TRBV3-2) to TRBJ1-6, with a weak D call TRBD1 (6 bases). The CDR3 spans 16 residues. The V gene lost 11 bases and the J gene lost 0 bases, with 17 bases spanning the gap. CDR1 LGHDT and CDR2 YNNKEL come from the germline V gene (reference sequence). CDR3 sequence (DNA): TGTGCCTCTACCGGGGGGGCGAGCTCCTATAATTCACCCCTCCACTTT. Amino acids: CASTGGASSYNSPLHF.

Here the CDR3 reads CASSPIGTGVSPGELFF. The CDR3, as DNA: TGTGCCAGCAGCCCAATCGGGACAGGGGTTTCACCCGGGGAGCTGTTTTTT. This chain uses TRBV7-2 with TRBJ2-2; 10 bases agree with TRBD1. Germline CDR1 and CDR2: SGHTA and FQGNSA. The CDR3 sequence is 17 residues long. After removal of 5 bases from V and 6 bases from J, the junction contained 12 bases not matched to a gene.

V is TRBV29-1 and J is TRBJ1-1; TRBD1 might be the D (6 bases). The CDR3 length is 13 residues. Trimming pared 7 bases from V and 6 bases from J, leaving 18 bases between. Germline V CDR1 and CDR2: SQVTM, ANQGSEA. The CDR3 DNA reads TGCAGCGGGAAATCAGGGGAAGTCCCTGAAGCTTTCTTT. Translation: CSGKSGEVPEAFF. The full variable domain, in which reference TRBV29-1 and TRBJ1-1 provide the parts outside the CDR3, is SAVISQKPSRDICQRGTSLTIQCQVDSQVTMMFWYRQQPGQSLTLIATANQGSEATYESGFVIDKFPISRPNLTFSTLTVSNMSPEDSSIYLCSGKSGEVPEAFFGQGTRLTVV.

V is TRBV27 and J is TRBJ1-5, with TRBD1 identical over 7 bases. The germline CDR1 and CDR2 sequences are MNHEY and SMNVEV (reference sequence). Trimming at V came to 0 bases and at J to 2 bases, leaving 7 bases not matched to a gene. This CDR3 is 17 amino acids long. The CDR3 protein is CASSLSYRQGRNQPQHF. In nucleotides, the CDR3 is TGTGCCAGCAGTTTATCGTATCGACAGGGACGCAATCAGCCCCAGCATTTT.

This clone was detected only once. The CDR3 coding sequence is TGCGCCAGCAGCGGACGGGACACTGGCTACACCTTC. Protein product: CASSGRDTGYTF. The V call is TRBV4-1, the J call TRBJ1-2; tentatively, D is TRBD1 (6 bases). CDR1 and CDR2 (germline): MGHRA, YSYEKL. This CDR3 region has 12 residues. V was clipped by 5 bases and J by 7 bases, with 11 bases between them.

The CDR3 reads CASSRSGGPRDEQFF. In DNA, the CDR3 is TGTGCCAGCAGCCGTAGCGGGGGCCCCCGGGATGAGCAGTTCTTC. The V and J genes are TRBV5-6 and TRBJ2-1, with 9 bases that match TRBD2. The trim removed 4 bases at V and 8 bases at J, leaving 10 bases unmatched. CDR1 is SGHDT and CDR2 is YYEEEE in the germline V gene. CDR3 length equals 15 residues. Drawing the rest from reference TRBV5-6 and TRBJ2-1, the complete variable domain is DAGVTQSPTHLIKTRGQQVTLRCSPKSGHDTVSWYQQALGQGPQFIFQYYEEEERQRGNFPDRFSGHQFPNYSSELNVNALLLGDSALYLCASSRSGGPRDEQFFGPGTRLTVL.

V is TRBV5-5 and J is TRBJ1-6, with D tentatively TRBD1 (5 bases). The CDR3 length is 15 residues. CDR1 is SGHKS and CDR2 is YYEKEE in the germline V gene (reference sequence). Trimming removed 6 bases at V and 7 bases at J, with 17 bases between. The CDR3 reads CASTSPSGRNSPLHF. The CDR3 nucleotides read TGTGCCAGCACCTCCCCCTCAGGGAGGAATTCACCCCTCCACTTT.

V usage is TRBV6-5 and J usage is TRBJ1-1, with 8 bases fitting TRBD1. Germline trimming cut 6 bases from V and 1 base from J; bases unmatched to any gene: 7. Germline V CDR1 and CDR2: MNHEY, SVGAGI. The CDR3 contains 15 residues. CDR3 sequence: CASSRWDRSNTEAFF. CDR3 sequence (DNA): TGTGCCAGCAGCCGCTGGGACAGGTCGAACACTGAAGCTTTCTTT.

DNA for the CDR3: TGTGCCAGTAGTGGTTGGGCGGGGAAGACTAATGAAAAACTGTTTTTT. Its translation: CASSGWAGKTNEKLFF. The V and J genes are TRBV19 and TRBJ1-4; D is undetermined. Germline V gene data show CDR1 as LNHDA and CDR2 as SQIVND (reference sequence). The CDR3 extends over 16 amino acids. Trimming stripped 5 bases from V and 2 bases from J, with 15 bases between.

As to this clone: At the DNA level, this CDR3 is encoded by other sequences in the same sample as well. J is TRBJ1-3 and V is TRBV5-1; D is ambiguous. CDR3 length equals 14 residues. Trimming took 2 bases from V and 0 from J, leaving 6 bases between them. Germline V gene data show CDR1 as SGHRS and CDR2 as YFSETQ. The CDR3 nucleotides are TGCGCCAGCAGCTTAGCAGGCTCTGGAAACACCATATATTTT. This gives the protein CASSLAGSGNTIYF.

V is TRBV9 and J is TRBJ2-3, with unresolved D. CDR1 SGDLS and CDR2 YYNGEE come from the germline V gene. The germline V and J ends were trimmed by 6 bases and 2 bases, with 19 bases remaining between them. The CDR3 consists of 16 residues. CDR3 nucleotide sequence: TGTGCCAGCATGTGGAGCTGGAGTTTCCACACAGATACGCAGTATTTT. As protein: CASMWSWSFHTDTQYF.

The J gene is TRBJ2-5, the V gene TRBV18, with TRBD1 matching 8 bases. The V and J ends lost 6 bases and 5 bases, in that order; junction bases with no gene match: 11. Germline CDR1 KGHSH, CDR2 LQKENI. CDR3 length equals 15 residues. The CDR3 sequence: CASSPRGLAGETQYF. The CDR3 DNA reads TGTGCCAGCTCTCCCAGGGGGCTGGCGGGGGAGACCCAGTACTTC.

This clone came up a few times. The chain is built from TRBV18 and TRBJ1-1; the D is unclear. In germline, CDR1 is KGHSH, CDR2 LQKENI. This CDR3 is built from 12 residues. Trimming cost V 5 bases and J 1 base, with 5 bases left between them. The CDR3 bases are TGTGCCAGCTCAGTTCGGAACACTGAAGCTTTCTTT. Translation gives CASSVRNTEAFF.

The J gene is TRBJ1-3, the V gene TRBV4-3, with D maybe TRBD1 (5 bases). V was trimmed by 3 bases and J by 7 bases, leaving 13 bases between them. Per the germline V gene, CDR1 is LGHNA and CDR2 is YSLEER. The length of the CDR3 is 14 residues. The CDR3 DNA is TGCGCCAGCAGCCATTCCGGACAATTCAACACCATATATTTT. Its protein is CASSHSGQFNTIYF.

J is TRBJ1-1 and V is TRBV5-4, with D perhaps TRBD1 (5 bases). The CDR3 contains 15 residues. In germline, CDR1 is SGHNT, CDR2 YYREEE (reference sequence). Trimming shortened V by 4 bases and J by 7 bases, and 20 bases separated the two germline ends. CDR3 sequence reads: CASSQNVGGAGEAFF. The CDR3 DNA follows: TGTGCCAGCAGCCAAAACGTCGGAGGGGCTGGTGAAGCTTTCTTT.

The V call is TRBV9, the J call TRBJ1-1, with 8 positions matching TRBD1. J gave up 0 bases and V 4 bases, and 5 bases lay outside the gene matches. CDR1 is SGDLS, CDR2 YYNGEE, per germline. CDR3 size: 15 residues. The CDR3 reads CASSPRGPLNTEAFF. The CDR3 DNA reads as TGTGCCAGCAGCCCCAGGGGGCCTCTGAACACTGAAGCTTTCTTT.

The sample holds a few counts of this clone. The chain couples TRBV11-2 to TRBJ2-1, with 11 bases matching TRBD2. V dropped 9 bases and J dropped 8; count of bases not matched to a gene: 12. The CDR3 covers 15 residues. The V gene's germline CDR1 is SGHAT and CDR2 FQNNGV. CDR3 sequence (DNA): TGTGCCAGTTACTGGTCTAGCGGGGGGCCCTATGAGCAGTTCTTC. It yields the protein CASYWSSGGPYEQFF.

The V gene is TRBV5-4, the J gene TRBJ1-5, with D possibly being TRBD1 (6 bases). V was shortened by 1 base and J by 6 bases, with 11 bases between the two germline ends. In germline, CDR1 is SGHNT, CDR2 YYREEE (reference sequence). The CDR3 is made up of 14 amino acids. The CDR3: CASSLWGHPQPQHF. The CDR3 bases are TGTGCCAGCAGCTTGTGGGGACATCCTCAGCCCCAGCATTTT.

The chain couples TRBV5-1 to TRBJ2-2; D gene ambiguous. The length of the CDR3 is 13 residues. CDR1 is SGHRS and CDR2 is YFSETQ in the germline V gene. Trimming pared 4 bases from V and 4 bases from J, leaving 8 bases between. CDR3 nucleotide sequence: TGCGCCAGCAGCCCCAGATTCACCGGGGAGCTGTTTTTT. This sequence encodes CASSPRFTGELFF.

There are a few counts of this clone. The V call is TRBV5-4, the J call TRBJ1-2, with D possibly being TRBD1 (6 bases). CDR3 length: 14 amino acids. Germline-derived CDR1 and CDR2 are SGHNT and YYREEE (reference sequence). The V and J ends lost 4 bases and 3 bases respectively, with 13 bases between them. CDR3 protein: CASSIKGQHYGYTF. The CDR3 DNA sequence: TGTGCCAGCAGCATAAAAGGACAGCACTATGGCTACACCTTC. Full variable domain (rest looked up from reference TRBV5-4 and TRBJ1-2): ETGVTQSPTHLIKTRGQQVTLRCSSQSGHNTVSWYQQALGQGPQFIFQYYREEENGRGNFPPRFSGLQFPNYSSELNVNALELDDSALYLCASSIKGQHYGYTFGSGTRLTVV.

The chain employs TRBV5-1 and TRBJ1-1; the D is unclear. The V gene's germline CDR1 is SGHRS and CDR2 YFSETQ. Trimming left V 0 bases short and J 5 bases short, with 8 bases between. CDR3 size: 13 residues. CDR3 protein: CASSLERGTEAFF. As DNA, the CDR3 is TGCGCCAGCAGCTTGGAGAGAGGAACTGAAGCTTTCTTT.

The chain joins TRBV4-3 to TRBJ1-5, with D uncertain. The CDR3 totals 15 residues. Germline V CDR1 and CDR2: LGHNA, YSLEER. The ends were cut back, 0 bases at V and 5 bases at J, with 11 bases in the middle. CDR3 sequence reads: CASSQDRGVYQPQHF. The CDR3 DNA sequence: TGCGCCAGCAGCCAAGATCGCGGGGTTTATCAGCCCCAGCATTTT.

The chain combines TRBV2 with TRBJ2-6; D not certain. Germline V gene data show CDR1 as SNHLY and CDR2 as FYNNEI. CDR3 length: 15 residues. V was pared by 6 bases and J by 1 base, with 10 bases between. CDR3 in DNA: TGTGCCAGCAGCTTTAGAGCGTCTGGGGCCAACGTCCTGACTTTC. Translated, it gives CASSFRASGANVLTF.

V and J are TRBV4-1 and TRBJ2-3; 7 bases are a match to TRBD2. The CDR3 contains 16 residues. The germline V gene encodes CDR1 MGHRA and CDR2 YSYEKL. V shed 0 bases, J shed 3 bases, and the junction held 6 bases outside the gene matches. The CDR3 sequence is CASSQDFAGDTDTQYF. The CDR3 DNA reads as TGCGCCAGCAGCCAAGATTTTGCGGGAGATACAGATACGCAGTATTTT.